This TCR beta chain was obtained from a study of T-cell memory formation after mild COVID-19. Each CDR3 protein is one row after TCRdb ran MiXCR on the 5' RACE reads. The sample includes around 370,000 distinct CDR3 sequences, over 20% of them seen just once. There are 13 residues in the CDR3. V was cut by 5 bases and J by 6 bases, with 14 bases left in between. Sequencing was carried out using PBMCs or a T cell subset sorted from them (not recorded which). This sequence joins TRBV12-3 or TRBV12-4 and TRBJ2-7; D may correspond to TRBD1 or TRBD2 (6 bases each). The TCR was taken from an adult woman who had mild COVID-19 (a few samples of this study predate the infection). Cell type and time point are not known. CDR3 sequence reads: CASSPRGGLEQYF. CDR3 sequence (DNA): TGTGCCAGCAGTCCCCGAGGGGGGCTCGAGCAGTACTTC.